These T cell receptor beta chains were read from a single sample in a study of blood T cells in healthy people across ages. TCRdb reprocessed the 5' RACE reads with MiXCR, giving one entry per CDR3 protein. The sample yields about 1.6 million distinct CDR3 sequences, roughly 32% seen once. The sample consisted of blood. These receptors all stem from a woman aged 25 to 39 in good health. The CDR3 runs from the conserved cysteine through the conserved F or W. A D gene is named only where the DNA matches it firmly. Rows may omit the clone size; those that give it use once, few, many or a size class.

V	D	size	J	DNA	CDR3
TRBV27	-	-	TRBJ1-5	TGTGCCAGCAGTTTACTGGCCGGCGATCAGCCCCAGCATTTT	CASSLLAGDQPQHF
TRBV4-2	-	once	TRBJ1-4	TGTGCCAGCTCCGGAGCGTCGGTTTCGACTAATGAAAAACTGTTTTTT	CASSGASVSTNEKLFF
TRBV2	-	-	TRBJ1-5	TGTGCCAGCAGGGGGAGGGTGGAGAATCAGCCCCAGCATTTT	CASRGRVENQPQHF
TRBV10-2	-	few	TRBJ2-1	TGCGCCAGCAGTGAGTCACGAGGGAAGCTGGACAATGAGCAGTTCTTC	CASSESRGKLDNEQFF
TRBV28	TRBD1	-	TRBJ2-1	TGTGCCAGCAGTTCCGGGACAGGCCTTCAGGGGTGGCTCAATGAGCAGTTCTTC	CASSSGTGLQGWLNEQFF
TRBV4-1	-	few	TRBJ2-1	TGCGCCAGCAGCCAACAGAGTCCCGGGCTAGGGTCCTACAATGAGCAGTTCTTC	CASSQQSPGLGSYNEQFF
TRBV5-1	TRBD2	few	TRBJ2-1	TGCGCCAGCAGCTTGGGTAATAGCGGGAGCCGGAATGAGCAGTTCTTC	CASSLGNSGSRNEQFF
TRBV20-1	-	-	TRBJ1-2	TGCAGTGCTCGAGTCGGGGAAAACTATGGCTACACCTTC	CSARVGENYGYTF
TRBV7-2	TRBD2	-	TRBJ2-1	TGTGCCAGCAGCTTAGGATTTTGGACTAGCGGGAGGGCAGCGAAAGAGCAGTTCTTC	CASSLGFWTSGRAAKEQFF
TRBV20-1	TRBD1	-	TRBJ2-5	TGCAGTGCTGAAGAATTGACAGGGAACCAAGAGACCCAGTACTTC	CSAEELTGNQETQYF
TRBV20-1	TRBD2	-	TRBJ2-1	TGCAGTGCTTCTCCGGGACTAGCGGGATCGAGCTCCTACAATGAGCAGTTCTTC	CSASPGLAGSSSYNEQFF
TRBV20-1	-	-	TRBJ2-5	TGCAGTGCTAGCTCACAGGGGGGGCCTGGGGAGACCCAGTACTTC	CSASSQGGPGETQYF
TRBV5-6	TRBD1	once	TRBJ2-7	TGTGCCAGCAGCGGGGGGACAGGGATACAAGAGGCCCAGTACTTC	CASSGGTGIQEAQYF
TRBV4-1	TRBD2	-	TRBJ2-2	TGCGCCAGCAGCCCCAAGGAAATTCGGGGGGCGAACACCGGGGAGCTGTTTTTT	CASSPKEIRGANTGELFF
TRBV6-1	-	once	TRBJ1-5	TGTGCCAGCCGTGAAGGACAGCGAGATCAGCCCCAGCATTTT	CASREGQRDQPQHF
TRBV28	-	few	TRBJ2-7	TGTGCCAGCAGCCTTGGACAGAGCGAGCAGTACTTC	CASSLGQSEQYF
TRBV7-9	-	-	TRBJ1-6	TGTGCCAGCAGCTTGGACGGTCTTCCGTCACCCCTCCACTTT	CASSLDGLPSPLHF
TRBV5-5	TRBD2	few	TRBJ2-7	TGTGCCAGCAGCTCCTGGGGAGGGGTCGAGCAGTACTTC	CASSSWGGVEQYF
TRBV27	-	-	TRBJ1-2	TGTGCCAGCAGTCCTAGTGTCGGGACCGCTAACTATGGCTACACCTTC	CASSPSVGTANYGYTF
TRBV10-2	-	few	TRBJ2-3	TGCGCCAGCGGGACCCCCAGGGAGAGCACAGATACGCAGTATTTT	CASGTPRESTDTQYF
TRBV7-2	TRBD1	many	TRBJ2-1	TGTGCCAGCATCCAAGACAGGGCGGACTACAATGAGCAGTTCTTC	CASIQDRADYNEQFF
TRBV7-2	TRBD2	-	TRBJ2-7	TGTGCCAGCAGCTTAGGCGGGGGGTCGCCCGCGAAGCAGTACTTC	CASSLGGGSPAKQYF
TRBV15	-	-	TRBJ2-3	TGTGCCACCAGCATTCCGGGTCCAGATACGCAGTATTTT	CATSIPGPDTQYF
TRBV5-1	-	many	TRBJ2-3	TGCGCCAGCAGCCCATGGACTAAACCGCCCACAGATACGCAGTATTTT	CASSPWTKPPTDTQYF
TRBV12-3/TRBV12-4	-	few	TRBJ2-3	TGTGCCAGCAGTTTTGGGGAGAACACAGATACGCAGTATTTT	CASSFGENTDTQYF
TRBV6-2/TRBV6-3	-	-	TRBJ1-2	TGTGCCAGCAGTTACTCTCTGGACCCTGGAGAAGGCTACACCTTC	CASSYSLDPGEGYTF
TRBV4-1	-	few	TRBJ2-3	TGCGCCAGCAGCCAAGAGTACAGGGCCCACGCAGATACGCAGTATTTT	CASSQEYRAHADTQYF
TRBV20-1	-	-	TRBJ2-3	TGCAGTGCTAAACGGTATAACACAGATACGCAGTATTTT	CSAKRYNTDTQYF
TRBV7-9	-	many	TRBJ1-5	TGTGCCAGCAGCTCGGCCCAGGCCAATCAGCCCCAGCATTTT	CASSSAQANQPQHF
TRBV29-1	TRBD2	few	TRBJ2-1	TGCAGCGCCCCAACTAGCGGCTTTCACAATGTGCAGTTCTTC	CSAPTSGFHNVQFF
TRBV4-2	TRBD2	many	TRBJ2-7	TGTGCCAGCAGCCAAGAGAGACTAGCGGACTACGAGCAGTACTTC	CASSQERLADYEQYF
TRBV2	-	-	TRBJ2-2	TGTGCCAGCAGTGAAATGGGCTGGGCCGAACGAGGGGAGCTGTTTTTT	CASSEMGWAERGELFF
TRBV5-6	-	many	TRBJ2-6	TGTGCCAGCAGCTTGGGGCACTCTGGGGCCAACGTCCTGACTTTC	CASSLGHSGANVLTF
TRBV18	-	few	TRBJ2-5	TGTGCCAGCTCACTTCCTATAGAGACCCAGTACTTC	CASSLPIETQYF
TRBV28	-	-	TRBJ2-7	TGTGCCAGCAGTTTCGGGGGAGCTGGATACGAGCAGTACTTC	CASSFGGAGYEQYF
TRBV2	TRBD2	-	TRBJ2-3	TGTGCCAGCTTAGGGACTAGCGGGAGAGATACGCAGTATTTT	CASLGTSGRDTQYF
TRBV20-1	TRBD1	many	TRBJ2-5	TGCAGTGCAACCGGACAGGGGGCAAACCAAGAGACCCAGTACTTC	CSATGQGANQETQYF
TRBV20-1	TRBD2	few	TRBJ2-1	TGCAGTGCTAGAGGACCGGGACTAGCGGGGTCCCATGAGCAGTTCTTC	CSARGPGLAGSHEQFF
TRBV5-5	-	few	TRBJ1-5	TGTGCCAGCAGCTTGGTTTATGGACAGCCCCAGCATTTT	CASSLVYGQPQHF
TRBV20-1	TRBD2	-	TRBJ2-7	TGCAGTGTTAGTGATAAGCGGGGGGCCTACGAGCAGTACTTC	CSVSDKRGAYEQYF
TRBV29-1	TRBD2	-	TRBJ2-2	TGCAGCGTAGCTCCGGGACTAGCATATGGGTCCGGGGAGCTGTTTTTT	CSVAPGLAYGSGELFF
TRBV7-9	-	few	TRBJ2-3	TGTGCCAGCAGGATAGGGGGACTAAGCACAGATACGCAGTATTTT	CASRIGGLSTDTQYF
TRBV5-1	TRBD2	-	TRBJ2-3	TGCGCCAGCAGCCTGCAACTAGCGGGGGACACAGATACGCAGTATTTT	CASSLQLAGDTDTQYF
TRBV20-1	-	-	TRBJ1-4	TGCAGTGCTAGAGATAGGGCAGCGGAGGTCGAAAGACTGTTTTTT	CSARDRAAEVERLFF
TRBV12-3/TRBV12-4	TRBD2	-	TRBJ2-3	TGTGCCAGCAGTCTCGGACTAGCCCTCACTAGCACAGATACGCAGTATTTT	CASSLGLALTSTDTQYF
TRBV27	-	-	TRBJ2-3	TGTGCCAGCACGACTTCTAGGGAGGGCACAGATACGCAGTATTTT	CASTTSREGTDTQYF
TRBV9	TRBD2	-	TRBJ2-5	TGTGCCAGCAGCGAGCCGGGGACTAGCGGGACATACCAAGAGACCCAGTACTTC	CASSEPGTSGTYQETQYF
TRBV3-1	-	-	TRBJ2-7	TGTACCAGCAGCCATGATGCGGGGCATTACGAGCAGTACTTC	CTSSHDAGHYEQYF
TRBV27	-	-	TRBJ1-1	TGTGCCAGCAGTCAGGCATGGGACACTGAAGCTTTCTTT	CASSQAWDTEAFF
TRBV7-2	TRBD2	-	TRBJ2-1	TGTGCCAGCAGCTTGTGGACTAGCGGGAGCGGAGAGCAGTTCTTC	CASSLWTSGSGEQFF
TRBV7-9	-	many	TRBJ2-5	TGTGCCAGCAGCTTAGTGGCAGTACAAGAGACCCAGTACTTC	CASSLVAVQETQYF
TRBV20-1	-	-	TRBJ2-7	TGCAATGCTAGAGATGGAGGCAGGACCTACGAGCAGTACTTC	CNARDGGRTYEQYF
TRBV6-1	TRBD1	-	TRBJ2-5	TGTGCCAGAGACAGGGGACAAGAGACCCAGTACTTC	CARDRGQETQYF
TRBV20-1	-	-	TRBJ2-4	TGCAGTGCTCAACAGGACGCCAAAAACATTCAGTACTTC	CSAQQDAKNIQYF